The clone carrying this T cell receptor beta chain was counted between two and nine times. The method was immunoSEQ multiplex PCR; TCRdb's version includes in-frame clones alone and lacks a portion of them. The sample holds hundreds of thousands of clones, around 79% seen once. The data were obtained in a study of control samples from healthy donors and cancer patients. The V and J ends lost 6 bases and 1 base respectively, with 16 bases between them. Germline values: CDR1 KGHSH, CDR2 LQKENI. The CDR3 runs to 15 residues. Sequencing was done on a sample of PBMCs. The rearrangement joins TRBV18 to TRBJ2-7, with TRBD1 as a possible D gene (6 bases). The receptor's source is an older woman with lung cancer. The CDR3 is CASSPRDISSYEQYF. DNA for the CDR3: TGTGCCAGCTCGCCCCGGGACATTAGTTCCTACGAGCAGTACTTC.